These T cell receptor beta chains were read from a single sample in a study of T cell responses to AZD1222 COVID-19 vaccine. Clones were read by immunoSEQ multiplex PCR, and TCRdb kept only the in-frame ones, dropping some. The sample lists some 130,000 clones, 93% occurring once. The sequencing here drew on peripheral blood, taken on day 0 of AZD1222 vaccination. The receptors come from an adult in good health. The CDR3 runs from the conserved cysteine through the conserved F or W. D genes are given only for firm matches. Clone size is shown for a subset of rows, as once, few, many or a class of expanded clone.

length	V	size	D	J	DNA	CDR3
14	TRBV2	NA	NA	TRBJ2-2	TGTGCCAGCAGGCGGGATTCCGAAACCGGGGAGCTGTTTTTT	CASRRDSETGELFF
14	TRBV9	NA	NA	TRBJ1-2	TGTGCATCGGGGGACGTGATAGCTAACTATGGCTACACCTTC	CASGDVIANYGYTF
13	TRBV19	NA	NA	TRBJ2-2	TGTGCCAGTAGTATCGTCAGGGCCGGGGAGCTGTTTTTT	CASSIVRAGELFF
13	TRBV28	NA	NA	TRBJ2-7	TGTGCCAGCAGTCCCCCCGGAGGATACGAGCAGTACTTC	CASSPPGGYEQYF
13	TRBV29-1	NA	TRBD1	TRBJ2-2	TGCAGCGTTGCAGCACAGGGGGGCGGGGAGCTGTTTTTT	CSVAAQGGGELFF
13	TRBV10-3	NA	NA	TRBJ2-5	TGTGCCATCAGTGAGGCTAACCAAGAGACCCAGTACTTC	CAISEANQETQYF
17	TRBV5-6	NA	TRBD2	TRBJ2-3	TGTGCCAGCAGCCGGCGTAGCCTAGCGGGAGGATCTGATACGCAGTATTTT	CASSRRSLAGGSDTQYF
14	TRBV7-2	NA	NA	TRBJ2-7	TGTGCCAGCAGCCGGGTAGCGGACTCCTACGAGCAGTACTTC	CASSRVADSYEQYF
16	TRBV28	NA	TRBD2	TRBJ2-1	TGTGCCAGCAGTGCTTACATAGCGGGGGACTACAATGAGCAGTTCTTC	CASSAYIAGDYNEQFF
14	TRBV7-2	NA	NA	TRBJ2-7	TGTGCCAGCAGCTTAGCGCCGAGCTCCTACGAGCAGTACTTC	CASSLAPSSYEQYF
17	TRBV5-1	NA	TRBD2	TRBJ2-7	TGCGCCAGCAGCTCAAAACTAGCGGGAGGGGTGGGATACGAGCAGTACTTC	CASSSKLAGGVGYEQYF
14	TRBV19	NA	TRBD1	TRBJ2-2	TGTGCCAGCAGGACAGGGGGAGGGACCGGGGAGCTGTTTTTT	CASRTGGGTGELFF
14	TRBV19	NA	NA	TRBJ1-5	TGTGCCAGTAGGGAGTCGGGGCATAATCAGCCCCAGCATTTT	CASRESGHNQPQHF
16	TRBV19	NA	TRBD2	TRBJ2-2	TGTGCCAGTAGTTCCAGCGGGACTCTTAACACCGGGGAGCTGTTTTTT	CASSSSGTLNTGELFF
15	TRBV7-9	NA	TRBD1	TRBJ1-2	TGTGCCAGCAGCCGACAGGGGACTCATGGATATGGCTACACCTTC	CASSRQGTHGYGYTF
22	TRBV4-3	NA	TRBD2	TRBJ2-4	TGCGCCAGCAGCCAAGAGCCCGTTGCGGGAGGCTTCTTTTCAATAGCCAAAAACATTCAGTACTTC	CASSQEPVAGGFFSIAKNIQYF
15	TRBV6-2/TRBV6-3	NA	NA	TRBJ1-3	TGTGCCAGCAGTCGGGACTCCCAGGCGGGAAACACCATATATTTT	CASSRDSQAGNTIYF
13	TRBV5-1	NA	TRBD2	TRBJ2-7	TGCGCCAGCAGTTGGGAGGGGAGCTACGAGCAGTACTTC	CASSWEGSYEQYF
14	TRBV15	NA	NA	TRBJ2-7	TGTGCCACCAGCAGAGCGCAGGGTTCCTACGAGCAGTACTTC	CATSRAQGSYEQYF
14	TRBV30	NA	TRBD1	TRBJ2-3	TGTGCCTGGAACAGCGCAGGGGGAACAGATACGCAGTATTTT	CAWNSAGGTDTQYF
14	TRBV7-9	NA	TRBD1	TRBJ1-2	TGTGCCAGCATCCCGGACAGGGGGGCTTATGGCTACACCTTC	CASIPDRGAYGYTF
14	TRBV5-4	NA	NA	TRBJ2-5	TGTGCCAGCAGCCAATTTAACATCCAAGAGACCCAGTACTTC	CASSQFNIQETQYF
15	TRBV5-1	NA	TRBD2	TRBJ2-5	TGCGCCAGCAGCTTAGCCGGGACTAGGAAAGAGACCCAGTACTTC	CASSLAGTRKETQYF
16	TRBV7-9	NA	TRBD2	TRBJ2-3	TGTGCCAGCAGCTTAGAGCCTAGCGGGAGCACAGATACGCAGTATTTT	CASSLEPSGSTDTQYF
14	TRBV4-1	NA	TRBD1	TRBJ1-2	TGCGCCAGCAGCCAATGGGACAGAAACTATGGCTACACCTTC	CASSQWDRNYGYTF
15	TRBV5-1	once	NA	TRBJ1-2	TGCGCCAGCAGCCCGTTAAATGACAGGAGAAATGGCTACACCTTC	CASSPLNDRRNGYTF
15	TRBV5-4	NA	NA	TRBJ2-7	TGTGCCAGCAGCTTGGGAAGCGGGTCCGCCTACGAGCAGTACTTC	CASSLGSGSAYEQYF
16	TRBV10-2	NA	NA	TRBJ1-4	TGCGCCAGCAGTGAGTCGAGGGAGGCAACTAATGAAAAACTGTTTTTT	CASSESREATNEKLFF
15	TRBV19	NA	NA	TRBJ1-1	TGTGCCAGTAGTATAGAGGGGGCGCGGAACACTGAAGCTTTCTTT	CASSIEGARNTEAFF
13	TRBV28	NA	TRBD1	TRBJ1-1	TGTGCCAGCAGAGGGACAGGGGGCACTGAAGCTTTCTTT	CASRGTGGTEAFF
16	TRBV9	NA	NA	TRBJ1-3	TGTGCCAGCAGCCCCATCGGACACCCCTCTGGAAACACCATATATTTT	CASSPIGHPSGNTIYF
12	TRBV6-5	NA	NA	TRBJ2-1	TGTGCCAGCAGCGGGACGGGCAATGAGCAGTTCTTC	CASSGTGNEQFF
13	TRBV3-1/TRBV3-2	NA	NA	TRBJ1-1	TGTGCCAGCAGCCTTGGACTGACTACTGAAGCTTTCTTT	CASSLGLTTEAFF
16	TRBV16	NA	NA	TRBJ1-5	TGTGCCAGCAGCCAATTGGGCAGGGGTGACAATCAGCCCCAGCATTTT	CASSQLGRGDNQPQHF
16	TRBV21-1	NA	NA	TRBJ2-3	TGTGCCAGCAGCAAAGTAGGAACCGATGCCACAGATACGCAGTATTTT	CASSKVGTDATDTQYF
16	TRBV24-1	NA	NA	TRBJ1-5	TGTGCCACCAGTGAATCCGGGAGGAATAGCAATCAGCCCCAGCATTTT	CATSESGRNSNQPQHF
14	TRBV27	NA	TRBD1	TRBJ1-4	TGTGCCACGGCCCGGGACAGGGCTAGTGAAAAACTGTTTTTT	CATARDRASEKLFF
15	TRBV6-5	NA	NA	TRBJ1-2	TGTGCCAGCAGTTACCTCGCAGTTACTAACTATGGCTACACCTTC	CASSYLAVTNYGYTF
14	TRBV27	NA	NA	TRBJ2-3	TGTGCCAGCAGTTTTGGATACAGCACAGATACGCAGTATTTT	CASSFGYSTDTQYF
15	TRBV5-1	NA	NA	TRBJ2-1	TGCGCCAGCAGCTTGGCTGGGGCGAATTACAATGAGCAGTTCTTC	CASSLAGANYNEQFF
16	TRBV28	NA	NA	TRBJ1-5	TGTGCCAGCAGTTCCCGCCATGGGGTTGGCAATCAGCCCCAGCATTTT	CASSSRHGVGNQPQHF
13	TRBV2	NA	TRBD1	TRBJ1-1	TGTGCCAGCAGTGCCAGACGGGACAGTGAAGCTTTCTTT	CASSARRDSEAFF
13	TRBV27	NA	NA	TRBJ1-6	TGTGCCAGCAGTTACCTTAGCAATTCACCCCTCCACTTT	CASSYLSNSPLHF
16	TRBV11-2	once	TRBD2	TRBJ2-1	TGTGCCAGCAGCTTGTTAGCGGGGAGCTCCTACAATGAGCAGTTCTTC	CASSLLAGSSYNEQFF
15	TRBV28	few	NA	TRBJ2-7	TGTGCCAGCAGTTTCGCCCGGGGGCTACCCTACGAGCAGTACTTC	CASSFARGLPYEQYF
15	TRBV11-2	NA	NA	TRBJ1-4	TGTGCCAGCAGCTTTAATGGGGGCGGGGGTGAAAAACTGTTTTTT	CASSFNGGGGEKLFF
15	TRBV7-3	NA	NA	TRBJ2-5	TGTGCCAGCAGCTTAACAGGCCAGGGGATGGAGACCCAGTACTTC	CASSLTGQGMETQYF
15	TRBV2	NA	TRBD1	TRBJ2-5	TGTGCTGCCTCCTCCGGGACAGGGTATGCAGAGACCCAGTACTTC	CAASSGTGYAETQYF
20	TRBV7-7	NA	TRBD2	TRBJ2-1	TGTGCTAGCAGCTTAGACCCCCCGGGACTAGCGGGAGGCGTCCCGAATGAGCAGTTCTTC	CASSLDPPGLAGGVPNEQFF
14	TRBV7-2	NA	NA	TRBJ2-5	TGTGCCAGCAGCTCTTGGCAGGGGAGACAGACCCAGTACTTC	CASSSWQGRQTQYF
12	TRBV5-3	NA	NA	TRBJ2-1	TGTGCCAACCCAGCGTTCCACAATGAGCAGTTCTTC	CANPAFHNEQFF
15	TRBV19	NA	NA	TRBJ1-1	TGTGCCAGTAGTACGGAAGGACAGCGGAACACTGAAGCTTTCTTT	CASSTEGQRNTEAFF
14	TRBV5-1	NA	NA	TRBJ1-1	TGCGCCAGCAGCTTAGAAGGTCAGAACACTGAAGCTTTCTTT	CASSLEGQNTEAFF
14	TRBV10-3	NA	TRBD1	TRBJ1-2	TGTGCCATCAGTTCGGGACAGGGGTCCTATGGCTACACCTTC	CAISSGQGSYGYTF
14	TRBV19	once	NA	TRBJ1-3	TGTGCCAGTAAAACAGGGCCCTCTGGAAACACCATATATTTT	CASKTGPSGNTIYF
13	TRBV6-1	few	NA	TRBJ2-7	TGTGCCAGCAGTGAAGGTCGGACAGTCGAGCAGTACTTC	CASSEGRTVEQYF
16	TRBV7-2	once	TRBD1	TRBJ1-2	TGTGCCAGCAGCTTAGGCTCCGGGACAGGGAGTTATGGCTACACCTTC	CASSLGSGTGSYGYTF
12	TRBV12-3/TRBV12-4	NA	NA	TRBJ1-4	TGTGCCGCTGGGTCCAGTAATGAAAAACTGTTTTTT	CAAGSSNEKLFF
14	TRBV19	NA	TRBD1	TRBJ1-1	TGTGCCAGTAGTCAACAGGGGGCAAGGACTGAAGCTTTCTTT	CASSQQGARTEAFF